One TCR beta chain is described in this entry. No count is recorded, but by frequency this clonotype is medium-sized (0.01 to 0.1%). Its antigen is unknown. The CDR3 spans 12 residues, from the cysteine through the phenylalanine. Only the protein is on record. CDR1 and CDR2 are drawn from the germline V gene: SNHLY, FYNNEI. This specimen belongs to a study of diagnostic markers for celiac disease (dated by TCRdb to about 2020). This sample was sequenced with an Illumina MiSeq. Reprocessed by TCRdb, the reads give a single entry per CDR3 protein sequence, without DNA. The sample's table covers 5,500 to 7,000 distinct CDR3 sequences. Almost 6% of the sample rests with the top ten.

The sequence came from a human donor. This table probably holds off-target reads from a library built for another chain. What was sequenced was either unsorted cells or a sorted T cell fraction (not recorded which). This receptor chain uses TRBV2 and TRBJ1-1. This receptor carries the CDR3 CASSAWNTEAFF.